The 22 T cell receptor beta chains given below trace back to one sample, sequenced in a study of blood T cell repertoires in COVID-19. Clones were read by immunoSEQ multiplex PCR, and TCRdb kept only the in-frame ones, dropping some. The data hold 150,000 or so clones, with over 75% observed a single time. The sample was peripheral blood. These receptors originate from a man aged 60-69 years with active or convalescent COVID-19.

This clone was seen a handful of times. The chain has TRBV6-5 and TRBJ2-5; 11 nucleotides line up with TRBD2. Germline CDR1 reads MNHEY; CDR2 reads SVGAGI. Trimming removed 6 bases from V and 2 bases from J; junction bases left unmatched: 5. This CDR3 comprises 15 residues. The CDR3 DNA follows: TGTGCCAGCAGACTAGCGGGAGTCCGGCAAGAGACCCAGTACTTC. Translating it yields CASRLAGVRQETQYF.

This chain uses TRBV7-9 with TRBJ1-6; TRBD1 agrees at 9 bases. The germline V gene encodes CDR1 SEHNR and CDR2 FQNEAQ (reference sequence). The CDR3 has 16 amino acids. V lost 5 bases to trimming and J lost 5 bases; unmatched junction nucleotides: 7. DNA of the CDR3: TGTGCCAGCAGCGCCGGGACAGGGACGGATAATTCACCCCTCCACTTT. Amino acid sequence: CASSAGTGTDNSPLHF.

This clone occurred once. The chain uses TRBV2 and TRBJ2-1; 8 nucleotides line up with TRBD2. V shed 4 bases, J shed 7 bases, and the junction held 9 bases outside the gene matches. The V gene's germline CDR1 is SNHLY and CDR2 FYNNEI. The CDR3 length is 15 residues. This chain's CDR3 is CASSGAGALGNEQFF. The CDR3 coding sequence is TGTGCCAGCAGTGGAGCGGGGGCCCTGGGGAATGAGCAGTTCTTC.

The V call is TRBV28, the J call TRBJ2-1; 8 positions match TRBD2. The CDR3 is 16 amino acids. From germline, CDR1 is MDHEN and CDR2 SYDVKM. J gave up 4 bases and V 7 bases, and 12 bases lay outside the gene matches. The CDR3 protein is CASTPGGRTPYNEQFF. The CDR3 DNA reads TGTGCCAGCACCCCGGGAGGGCGGACACCATACAATGAGCAGTTCTTC. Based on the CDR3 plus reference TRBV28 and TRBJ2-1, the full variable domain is DVKVTQSSRYLVKRTGEKVFLECVQDMDHENMFWYRQDPGLGLRLIYFSYDVKMKEKGDIPEGYSVSREKKERFSLILESASTNQTSMYLCASTPGGRTPYNEQFFGPGTRLTVL.

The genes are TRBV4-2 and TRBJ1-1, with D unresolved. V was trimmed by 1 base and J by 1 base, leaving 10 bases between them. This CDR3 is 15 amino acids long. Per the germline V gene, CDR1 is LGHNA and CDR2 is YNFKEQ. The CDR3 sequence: CASSQGVLPNTEAFF. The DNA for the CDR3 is TGTGCCAGCAGCCAAGGAGTCCTGCCGAACACTGAAGCTTTCTTT.

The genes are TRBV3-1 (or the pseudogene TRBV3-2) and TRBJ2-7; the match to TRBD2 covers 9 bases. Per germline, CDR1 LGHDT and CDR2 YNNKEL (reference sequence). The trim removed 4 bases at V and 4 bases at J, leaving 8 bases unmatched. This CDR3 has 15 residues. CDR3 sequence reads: CASSLTAGGPYEQYF. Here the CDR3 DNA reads TGTGCCAGCAGCCTAACCGCGGGGGGGCCTTACGAGCAGTACTTC.

This CDR3 is CASSVGVGVGTDTQYF. The CDR3 nucleotides read TGTGCCAGCAGCGTAGGGGTAGGGGTGGGCACAGATACGCAGTATTTT. The chain couples TRBV9 to TRBJ2-3; weak D call: TRBD1 (5 bases). Germline loops: CDR1 SGDLS, CDR2 YYNGEE. V was clipped by 0 bases and J by 1 base, with 12 bases between them. This CDR3 is 16 amino acids long.

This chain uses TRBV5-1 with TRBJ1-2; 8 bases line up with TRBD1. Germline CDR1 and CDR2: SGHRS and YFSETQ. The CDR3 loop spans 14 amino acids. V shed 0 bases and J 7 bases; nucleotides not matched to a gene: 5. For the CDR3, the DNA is TGCGCCAGCAGCTTGGGGGGGACAGGCGGTGGCTACACCTTC. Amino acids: CASSLGGTGGGYTF. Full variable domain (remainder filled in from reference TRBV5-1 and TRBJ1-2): KAGVTQTPRYLIKTRGQQVTLSCSPISGHRSVSWYQQTPGQGLQFLFEYFSETQRNKGNFPGRFSGRQFSNSRSEMNVSTLELGDSALYLCASSLGGTGGGYTFGSGTRLTVV.

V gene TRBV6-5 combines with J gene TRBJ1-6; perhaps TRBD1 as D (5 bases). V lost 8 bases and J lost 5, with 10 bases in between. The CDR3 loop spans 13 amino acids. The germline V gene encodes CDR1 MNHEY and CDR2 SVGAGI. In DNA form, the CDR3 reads TGTGCCAGCCGACAGTATAATAATTCACCCCTCCACTTT. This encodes CASRQYNNSPLHF.

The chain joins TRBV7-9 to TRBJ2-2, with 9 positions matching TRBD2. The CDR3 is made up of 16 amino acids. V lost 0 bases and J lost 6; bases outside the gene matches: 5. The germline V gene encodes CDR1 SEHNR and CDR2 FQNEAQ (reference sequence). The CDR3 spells CASSLASGLASGELFF. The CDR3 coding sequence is TGTGCCAGCAGCTTAGCATCGGGACTAGCTTCCGGGGAGCTGTTTTTT.

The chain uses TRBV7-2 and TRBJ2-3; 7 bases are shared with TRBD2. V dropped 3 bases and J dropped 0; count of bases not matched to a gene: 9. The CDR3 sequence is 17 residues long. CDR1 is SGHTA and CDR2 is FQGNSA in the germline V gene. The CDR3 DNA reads TGTGCCAGCAGCTTTTTAGCGGGCCGGTCTAGCACAGATACGCAGTATTTT. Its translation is CASSFLAGRSSTDTQYF.

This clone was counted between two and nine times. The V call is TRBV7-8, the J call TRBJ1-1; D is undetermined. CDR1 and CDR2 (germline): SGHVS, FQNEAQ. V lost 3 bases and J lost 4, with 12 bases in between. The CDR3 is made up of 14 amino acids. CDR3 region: CASSLAPGGTEAFF. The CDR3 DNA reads TGTGCCAGCAGCTTGGCGCCAGGAGGCACTGAAGCTTTCTTT.

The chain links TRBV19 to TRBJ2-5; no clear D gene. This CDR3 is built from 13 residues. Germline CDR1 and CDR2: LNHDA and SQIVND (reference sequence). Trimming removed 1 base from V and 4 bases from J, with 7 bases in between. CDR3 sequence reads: CASSIASRETQYF. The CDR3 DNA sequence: TGTGCCAGTAGTATAGCATCCAGAGAGACCCAGTACTTC.

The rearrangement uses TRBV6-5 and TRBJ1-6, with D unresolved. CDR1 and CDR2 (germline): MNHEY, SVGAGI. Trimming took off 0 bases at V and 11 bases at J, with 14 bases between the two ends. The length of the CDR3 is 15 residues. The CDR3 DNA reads TGTGCCAGCAGTTACTCGAACCCATCTAGTACACCCCTCCACTTT. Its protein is CASSYSNPSSTPLHF.

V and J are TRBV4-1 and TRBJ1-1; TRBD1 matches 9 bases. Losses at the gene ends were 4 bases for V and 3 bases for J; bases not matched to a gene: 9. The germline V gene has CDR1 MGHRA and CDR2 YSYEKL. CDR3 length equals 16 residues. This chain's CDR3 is CASSRLQGARDTEAFF. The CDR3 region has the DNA TGCGCCAGCAGCCGCCTACAGGGGGCGCGGGACACTGAAGCTTTCTTT.

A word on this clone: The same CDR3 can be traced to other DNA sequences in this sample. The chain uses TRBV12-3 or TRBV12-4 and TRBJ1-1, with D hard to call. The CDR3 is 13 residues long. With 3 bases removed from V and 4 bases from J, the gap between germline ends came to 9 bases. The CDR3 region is CASSFAGGTEAFF. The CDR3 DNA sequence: TGTGCCAGCAGTTTCGCGGGAGGCACTGAAGCTTTCTTT.

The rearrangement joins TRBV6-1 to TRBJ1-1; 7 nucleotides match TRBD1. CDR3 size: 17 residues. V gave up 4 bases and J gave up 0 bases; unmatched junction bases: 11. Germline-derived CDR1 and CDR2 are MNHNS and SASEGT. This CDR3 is CASSGVTGILMNTEAFF. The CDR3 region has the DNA TGTGCCAGCAGTGGAGTGACAGGGATACTTATGAACACTGAAGCTTTCTTT.

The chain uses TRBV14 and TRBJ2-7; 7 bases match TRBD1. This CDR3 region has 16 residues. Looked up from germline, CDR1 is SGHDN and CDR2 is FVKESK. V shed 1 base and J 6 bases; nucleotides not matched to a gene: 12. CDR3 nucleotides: TGTGCCAGCAGCCAAGGGATCACGACAGGGATAGGCGAGCAGTACTTC. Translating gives CASSQGITTGIGEQYF. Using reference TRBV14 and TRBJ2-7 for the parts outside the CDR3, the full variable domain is EAGVTQFPSHSVIEKGQTVTLRCDPISGHDNLYWYRRVMGKEIKFLLHFVKESKQDESGMPNNRFLAERTGGTYSTLKVQPAELEDSGVYFCASSQGITTGIGEQYFGPGTRLTVT.

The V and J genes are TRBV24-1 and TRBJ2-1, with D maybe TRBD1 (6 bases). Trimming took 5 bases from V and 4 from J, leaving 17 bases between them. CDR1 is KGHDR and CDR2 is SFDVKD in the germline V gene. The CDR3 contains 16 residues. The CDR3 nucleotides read TGTGCCACCAGTGTTCCGGGACACGGGGCTTACAATGAGCAGTTCTTC. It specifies CATSVPGHGAYNEQFF.

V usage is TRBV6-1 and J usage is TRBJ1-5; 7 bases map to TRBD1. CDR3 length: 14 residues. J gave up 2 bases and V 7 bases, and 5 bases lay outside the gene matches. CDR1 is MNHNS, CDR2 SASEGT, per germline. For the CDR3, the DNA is TGTGCCAGCACCCAGGGGGTCGGCAATCAGCCCCAGCATTTT. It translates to CASTQGVGNQPQHF.

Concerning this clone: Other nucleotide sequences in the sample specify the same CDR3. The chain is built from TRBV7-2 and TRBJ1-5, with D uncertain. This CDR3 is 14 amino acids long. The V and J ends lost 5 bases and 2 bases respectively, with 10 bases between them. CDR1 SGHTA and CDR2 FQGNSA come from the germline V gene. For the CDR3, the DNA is TGTGCCAGCAGCCTTGGCCAGGGCAATCAGCCCCAGCATTTT. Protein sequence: CASSLGQGNQPQHF.

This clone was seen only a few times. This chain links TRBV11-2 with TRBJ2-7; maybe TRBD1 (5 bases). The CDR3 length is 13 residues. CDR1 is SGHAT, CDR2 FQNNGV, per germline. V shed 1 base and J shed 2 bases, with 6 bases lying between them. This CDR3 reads CASSLGQPYEQYF. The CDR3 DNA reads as TGTGCCAGCAGCTTAGGACAGCCCTACGAGCAGTACTTC. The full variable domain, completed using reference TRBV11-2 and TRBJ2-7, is EAGVAQSPRYKIIEKRQSVAFWCNPISGHATLYWYQQILGQGPKLLIQFQNNGVVDDSQLPKDRFSAERLKGVDSTLKIQPAKLEDSAVYLCASSLGQPYEQYFGPGTRLTVT.